Listed below are T cell receptor beta chains from one sample, sequenced in a study of cytomegalovirus exposure and HLA in healthy donors. The assay was immunoSEQ multiplex PCR, and TCRdb's table has in-frame clones only and misses some. Here the sample spans 180,000 or so clones, roughly 82% being singletons. The material sequenced was PBMCs. The receptors stem from a woman in her twenties or thirties in good health and CMV-seropositive. Each CDR3 is given without its conserved first and last residue. Fields, in order: V gene, J gene, CDR3 length, CDR3 protein.

V: TRBV9
J: TRBJ1-3
length: 13
CDR3: ASSVATGTGYTIY

V: TRBV4-1
J: TRBJ2-3
length: 13
CDR3: ASSEGLVDTDTQY

V: TRBV18
J: TRBJ1-1
length: 10
CDR3: ASSRGHSEAF

V: TRBV5-6
J: TRBJ1-1
length: 13
CDR3: ANSFLGTANTEAF

V: TRBV5-4
J: TRBJ2-3
length: 12
CDR3: ASSFETGLDTQY

V: TRBV18
J: TRBJ1-5
length: 12
CDR3: ASSHRGGDQPQH

V: TRBV5-1
J: TRBJ1-2
length: 12
CDR3: ASSLGLSNYGYT

V: TRBV6-5
J: TRBJ2-2
length: 12
CDR3: ASRPVANTGELF

V: TRBV30
J: TRBJ2-3
length: 13
CDR3: AWSPRTSGTDTQY

V: TRBV6-1
J: TRBJ2-7
length: 12
CDR3: ASSFQWGDYEQY

V: TRBV7-7
J: TRBJ1-1
length: 11
CDR3: ASSLDRTTEAF

V: TRBV19
J: TRBJ2-4
length: 14
CDR3: ASSATGSVAKNIQY

V: TRBV11-3
J: TRBJ2-1
length: 14
CDR3: ASSLVSGRAGNEQF

V: TRBV2
J: TRBJ2-5
length: 11
CDR3: ASMGGMRETQY